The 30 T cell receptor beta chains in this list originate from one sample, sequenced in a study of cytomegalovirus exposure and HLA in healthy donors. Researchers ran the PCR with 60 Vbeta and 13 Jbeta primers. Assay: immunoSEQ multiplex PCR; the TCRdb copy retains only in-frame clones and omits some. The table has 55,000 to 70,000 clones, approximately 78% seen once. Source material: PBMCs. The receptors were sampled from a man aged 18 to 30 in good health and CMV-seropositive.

The CDR3 sequence is CASSSRDTLENTEAFF. DNA of the CDR3: TGTGCCAGCAGCTCTCGGGACACGCTAGAGAACACTGAAGCTTTCTTT. V usage is TRBV7-9 and J usage is TRBJ1-1; TRBD1 might be the D (6 bases). CDR3 length: 16 residues. Trimming removed 4 bases from V and 1 base from J, with 16 bases in between. CDR1 SEHNR and CDR2 FQNEAQ come from the germline V gene (reference sequence). The full variable domain, with the rest looked up from reference TRBV7-9 and TRBJ1-1, is DTGVSQNPRHKITKRGQNVTFRCDPISEHNRLYWYRQTLGQGPEFLTYFQNEAQLEKSRLLSDRFSAERPKGSFSTLEIQRTEQGDSAMYLCASSSRDTLENTEAFFGQGTRLTVV.

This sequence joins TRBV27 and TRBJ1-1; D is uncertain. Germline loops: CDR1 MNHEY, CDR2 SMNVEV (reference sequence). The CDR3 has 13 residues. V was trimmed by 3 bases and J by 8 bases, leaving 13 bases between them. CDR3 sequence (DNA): TGTGCCAGCAGTTTGGGCGGGGATAAGGAAGCTTTCTTT. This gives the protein CASSLGGDKEAFF.

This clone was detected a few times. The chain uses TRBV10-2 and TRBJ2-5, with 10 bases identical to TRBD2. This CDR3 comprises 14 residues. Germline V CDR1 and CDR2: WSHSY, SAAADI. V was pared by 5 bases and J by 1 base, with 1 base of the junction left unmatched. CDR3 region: CASSSSGGQETQYF. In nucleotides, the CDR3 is TGCGCCAGCAGTTCTAGCGGGGGCCAAGAGACCCAGTACTTC.

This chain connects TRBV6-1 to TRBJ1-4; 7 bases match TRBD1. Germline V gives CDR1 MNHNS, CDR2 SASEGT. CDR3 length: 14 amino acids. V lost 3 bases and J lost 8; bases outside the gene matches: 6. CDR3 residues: CASSDPTGPEKLFF. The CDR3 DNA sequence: TGTGCCAGCAGTGACCCGACAGGGCCCGAAAAACTGTTTTTT.

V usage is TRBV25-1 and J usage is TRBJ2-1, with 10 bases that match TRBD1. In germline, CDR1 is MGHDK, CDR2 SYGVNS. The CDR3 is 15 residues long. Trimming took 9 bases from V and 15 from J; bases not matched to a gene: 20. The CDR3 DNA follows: TGTGCCAGGCTTAAAAGGGGACCAGGACAGGGGGATTCGTTCTTC. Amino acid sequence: CARLKRGPGQGDSFF. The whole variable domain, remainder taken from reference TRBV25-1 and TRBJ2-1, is EADIYQTPRYLVIGTGKKITLECSQTMGHDKMYWYQQDPGMELHLIHYSYGVNSTEKGDLSSESTVSRIRTEHFPLTLESARPSHTSQYLCARLKRGPGQGDSFFGPGTRLTVL.

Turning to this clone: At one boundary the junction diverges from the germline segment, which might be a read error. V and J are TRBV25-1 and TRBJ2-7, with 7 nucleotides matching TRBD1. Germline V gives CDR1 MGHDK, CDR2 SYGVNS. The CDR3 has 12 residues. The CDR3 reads CASSALSGQKRF. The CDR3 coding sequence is TGTGCCAGCAGTGCCCTCTCGGGACAGAAAAGGTTC.

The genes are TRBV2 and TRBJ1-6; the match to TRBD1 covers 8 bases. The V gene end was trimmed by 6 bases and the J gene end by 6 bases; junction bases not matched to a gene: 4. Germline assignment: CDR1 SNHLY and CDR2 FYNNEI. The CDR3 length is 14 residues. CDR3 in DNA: TGTGCCAGCAGAGGGACAGGACTTAATTCACCCCTCCACTTT. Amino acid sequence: CASRGTGLNSPLHF.

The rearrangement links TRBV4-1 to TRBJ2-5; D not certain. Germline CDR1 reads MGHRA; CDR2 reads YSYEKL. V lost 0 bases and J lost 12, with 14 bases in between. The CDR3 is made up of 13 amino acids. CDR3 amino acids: CASSQDGVRFKYF. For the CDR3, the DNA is TGCGCCAGCAGCCAAGATGGTGTCAGGTTCAAGTACTTC.

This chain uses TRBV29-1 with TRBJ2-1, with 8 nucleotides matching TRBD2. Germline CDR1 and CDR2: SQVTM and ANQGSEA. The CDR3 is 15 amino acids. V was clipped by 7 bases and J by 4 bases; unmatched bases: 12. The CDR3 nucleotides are TGCAGCGCCGACGGTTTCGGGAGGGGGTACAATGAGCAGTTCTTC. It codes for CSADGFGRGYNEQFF.

The CDR3 bases are TGTGCCAGCAGTGACAGGGGGACGAACACTGAAGCTTTCTTT. This gives the protein CASSDRGTNTEAFF. The chain couples TRBV2 to TRBJ1-1; 7 nucleotides agree with TRBD1. This CDR3 has 14 residues. CDR1 and CDR2 from the germline V gene are SNHLY and FYNNEI. Germline trimming cut 3 bases from V and 1 base from J; bases unmatched to any gene: 2.

CDR3 bases: TGTGCCAGCTCAAGGAATACTCAGGGGGTTTTGAGCACTGAAGCTTTCTTT. Translated: CASSRNTQGVLSTEAFF. This sequence joins TRBV18 and TRBJ1-1, with TRBD1 identical over 7 bases. Germline trimming cut 5 bases from V and 4 bases from J; bases unmatched to any gene: 16. CDR3 length: 17 amino acids. Germline loops: CDR1 KGHSH, CDR2 LQKENI.

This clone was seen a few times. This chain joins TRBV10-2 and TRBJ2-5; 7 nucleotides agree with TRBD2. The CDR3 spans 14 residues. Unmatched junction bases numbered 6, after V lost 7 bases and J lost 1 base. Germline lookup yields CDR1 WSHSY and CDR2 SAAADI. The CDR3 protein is CASKTSATQETQYF. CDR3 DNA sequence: TGCGCCAGCAAAACTAGCGCCACCCAAGAGACCCAGTACTTC.

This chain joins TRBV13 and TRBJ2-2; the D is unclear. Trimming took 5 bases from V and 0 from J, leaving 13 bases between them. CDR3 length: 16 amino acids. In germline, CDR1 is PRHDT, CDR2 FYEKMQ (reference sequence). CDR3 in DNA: TGTGCCAGCAGCCCGAGGATAGGCCCGAACACCGGGGAGCTGTTTTTT. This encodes CASSPRIGPNTGELFF. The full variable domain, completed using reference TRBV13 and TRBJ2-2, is AAGVIQSPRHLIKEKRETATLKCYPIPRHDTVYWYQQGPGQDPQFLISFYEKMQSDKGSIPDRFSAQQFSDYHSELNMSSLELGDSALYFCASSPRIGPNTGELFFGEGSRLTVL.

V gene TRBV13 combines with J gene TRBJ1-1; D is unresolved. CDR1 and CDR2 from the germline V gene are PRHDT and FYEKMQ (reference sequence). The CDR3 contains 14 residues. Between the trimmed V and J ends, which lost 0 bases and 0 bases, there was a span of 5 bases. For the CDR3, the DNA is TGTGCCAGCAGCTTAGGCCAGATGAACACTGAAGCTTTCTTT. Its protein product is CASSLGQMNTEAFF.

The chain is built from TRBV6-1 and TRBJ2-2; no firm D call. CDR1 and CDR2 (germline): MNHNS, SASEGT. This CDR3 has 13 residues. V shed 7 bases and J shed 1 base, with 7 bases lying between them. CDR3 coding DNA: TGTGCCAGCACCCCGGGGAACACCGGGGAGCTGTTTTTT. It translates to CASTPGNTGELFF.

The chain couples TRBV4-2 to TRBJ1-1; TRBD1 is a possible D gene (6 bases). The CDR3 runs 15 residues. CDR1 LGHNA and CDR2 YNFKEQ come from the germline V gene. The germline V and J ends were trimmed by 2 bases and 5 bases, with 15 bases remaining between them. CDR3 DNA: TGTGCCAGCAGCCAATTGGGGGGGCTGAGTACTGAAGCTTTCTTT. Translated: CASSQLGGLSTEAFF.

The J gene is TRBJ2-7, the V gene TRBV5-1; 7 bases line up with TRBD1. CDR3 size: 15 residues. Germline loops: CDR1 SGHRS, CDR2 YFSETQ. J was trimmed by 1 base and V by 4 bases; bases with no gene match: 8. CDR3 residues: CASSRGQGESYEQYF. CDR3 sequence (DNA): TGCGCCAGCAGCCGGGGCCAGGGGGAATCCTACGAGCAGTACTTC.

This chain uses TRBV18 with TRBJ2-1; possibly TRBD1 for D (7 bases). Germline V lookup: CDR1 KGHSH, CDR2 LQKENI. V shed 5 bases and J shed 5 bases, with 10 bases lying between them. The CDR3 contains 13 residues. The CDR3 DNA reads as TGTGCCAGCTCAGGGGGGACAGACAATGAGCAGTTCTTC. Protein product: CASSGGTDNEQFF.

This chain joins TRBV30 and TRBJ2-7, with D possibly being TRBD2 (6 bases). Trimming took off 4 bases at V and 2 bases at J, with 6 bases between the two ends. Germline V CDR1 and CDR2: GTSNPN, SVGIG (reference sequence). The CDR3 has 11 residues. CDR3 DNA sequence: TGTGCCTGGACTAGCGCCTACGAGCAGTACTTC. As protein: CAWTSAYEQYF.

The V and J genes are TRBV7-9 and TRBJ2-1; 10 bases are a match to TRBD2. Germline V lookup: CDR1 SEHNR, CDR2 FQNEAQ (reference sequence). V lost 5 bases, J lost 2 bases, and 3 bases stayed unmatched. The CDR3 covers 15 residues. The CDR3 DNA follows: TGTGCCAGCAGCCCCGGGACTAGCGCCTACAATGAGCAGTTCTTC. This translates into CASSPGTSAYNEQFF.

CDR3: CASSSGDRVYGYTF. CDR3 coding DNA: TGTGCCAGCAGCTCGGGAGACAGGGTATATGGCTACACCTTC. This sequence joins TRBV5-4 and TRBJ1-2, with 7 bases identical to TRBD1. V was pared by 3 bases and J by 5 bases, with 7 bases of the junction left unmatched. The CDR3 totals 14 residues. Germline V gene lookup returns CDR1 SGHNT and CDR2 YYREEE (reference sequence).

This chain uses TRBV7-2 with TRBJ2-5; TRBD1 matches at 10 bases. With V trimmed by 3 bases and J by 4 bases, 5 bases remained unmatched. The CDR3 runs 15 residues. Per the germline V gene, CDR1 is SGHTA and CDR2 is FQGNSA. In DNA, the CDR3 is TGTGCCAGCAGCTTTTCGACAGGGGGCACAGAGACCCAGTACTTC. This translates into CASSFSTGGTETQYF.

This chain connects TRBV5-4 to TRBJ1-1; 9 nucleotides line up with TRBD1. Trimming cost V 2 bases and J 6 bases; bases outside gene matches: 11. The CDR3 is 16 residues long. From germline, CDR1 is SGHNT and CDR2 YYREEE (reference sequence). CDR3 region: CASSLYRGTGPSEAFF. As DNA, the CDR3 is TGTGCCAGCAGCTTATATCGGGGGACAGGGCCTTCTGAAGCTTTCTTT.

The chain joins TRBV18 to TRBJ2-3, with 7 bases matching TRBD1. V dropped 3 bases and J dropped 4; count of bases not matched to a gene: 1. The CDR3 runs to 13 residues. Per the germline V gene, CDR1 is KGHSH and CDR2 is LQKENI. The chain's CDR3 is CASSPTGPDTQYF. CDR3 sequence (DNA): TGTGCCAGCTCACCGACAGGGCCAGATACGCAGTATTTT. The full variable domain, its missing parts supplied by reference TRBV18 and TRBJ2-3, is NAGVMQNPRHLVRRRGQEARLRCSPMKGHSHVYWYRQLPEEGLKFMVYLQKENIIDESGMPKERFSAEFPKEGPSILRIQQVVRGDSAAYFCASSPTGPDTQYFGPGTRLTVL.

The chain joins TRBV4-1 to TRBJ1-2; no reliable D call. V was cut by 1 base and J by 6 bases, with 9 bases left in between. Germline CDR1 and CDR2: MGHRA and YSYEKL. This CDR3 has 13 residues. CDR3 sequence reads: CASSQVPEHGYTF. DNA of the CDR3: TGCGCCAGCAGCCAAGTGCCAGAACATGGCTACACCTTC.

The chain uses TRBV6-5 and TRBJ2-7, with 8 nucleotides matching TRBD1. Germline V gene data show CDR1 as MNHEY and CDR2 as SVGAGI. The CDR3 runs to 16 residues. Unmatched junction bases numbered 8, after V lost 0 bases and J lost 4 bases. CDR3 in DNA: TGTGCCAGCAGTTACTCGCCCGGGACAGGTGATTACGAGCAGTACTTC. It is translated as CASSYSPGTGDYEQYF.

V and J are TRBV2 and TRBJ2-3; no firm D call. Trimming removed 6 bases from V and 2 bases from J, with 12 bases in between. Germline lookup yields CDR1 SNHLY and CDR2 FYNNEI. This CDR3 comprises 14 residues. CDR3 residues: CASRGVSYTDTQYF. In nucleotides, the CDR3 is TGTGCCAGCAGAGGAGTCTCCTACACAGATACGCAGTATTTT.

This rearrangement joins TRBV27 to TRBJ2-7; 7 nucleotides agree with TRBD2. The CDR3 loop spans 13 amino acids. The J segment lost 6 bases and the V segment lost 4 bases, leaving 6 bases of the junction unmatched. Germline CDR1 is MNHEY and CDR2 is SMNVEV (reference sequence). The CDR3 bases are TGTGCCAGCAGTTGGGCAGCGGGAAGCGAGCAGTACTTC. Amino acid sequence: CASSWAAGSEQYF.

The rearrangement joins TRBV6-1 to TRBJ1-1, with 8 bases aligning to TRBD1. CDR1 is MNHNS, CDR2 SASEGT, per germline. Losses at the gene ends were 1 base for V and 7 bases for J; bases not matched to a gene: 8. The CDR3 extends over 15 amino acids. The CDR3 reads CASSEETGEGNEAFF. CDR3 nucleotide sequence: TGTGCCAGCAGTGAAGAGACAGGGGAAGGAAATGAAGCTTTCTTT.

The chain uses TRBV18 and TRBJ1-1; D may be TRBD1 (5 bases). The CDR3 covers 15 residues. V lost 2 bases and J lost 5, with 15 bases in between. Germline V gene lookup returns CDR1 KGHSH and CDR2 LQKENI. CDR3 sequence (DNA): TGTGCCAGCTCACCATATGGCAGGGAGGGGACTGAAGCTTTCTTT. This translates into CASSPYGREGTEAFF.